This T cell receptor (beta chain) was documented in a study of blood T cell repertoires in COVID-19. Authors' methods: Reference gene primer amplification in the assay estimated nucleated cell counts. Clones were sequenced by immunoSEQ multiplex PCR, and TCRdb holds only the in-frame ones, with some missing. V, J and clone size are taken as reported in that table, and D and trimming were inferred from the DNA itself. The repertoire holds fewer than 250,000 clones, with around 85% as singletons. The TCR sequence derives from a man between 35 and 55 years old with acute or convalescent COVID-19. Specimen: peripheral blood.

The CDR3 region has the DNA TGTGCCAGCAGCCAGTTGGTGACAGCTACTTATGGCTACACCTTC. Residues: CASSQLVTATYGYTF. The chain couples TRBV3-1 (or the pseudogene TRBV3-2) to TRBJ1-2; possible D gene TRBD1, 5 bases. The CDR3 extends over 15 amino acids. CDR1 LGHDT and CDR2 YNNKEL come from the germline V gene (reference sequence). V was shortened by 3 bases and J by 5 bases, with 16 bases between the two germline ends.